The 5 T cell receptor beta chains in this list originate from one sample, sequenced in a study of long-term antiretroviral therapy in people with HIV. They ran version v3.0 of the immunoSEQ assay at survey level. The protocol was immunoSEQ multiplex PCR, while the TCRdb copy is restricted to in-frame clones and leaves out a portion. Of around 30,000 clones in the sample, 70% to 90% were seen once. Sequenced material: unsorted PBMCs, taken 0.5 years after starting antiretroviral therapy. Receptors originate from a young woman with HIV.

This clone was counted only a few times. The chain combines TRBV28 with TRBJ2-7; unclear D gene. Germline lookup yields CDR1 MDHEN and CDR2 SYDVKM. The V and J ends lost 6 bases and 3 bases respectively, with 15 bases between them. CDR3 length: 14 residues. The CDR3 region is CASSIGAEVYEQYF. CDR3 nucleotides: TGTGCCAGCAGCATAGGTGCCGAGGTCTACGAGCAGTACTTC.

This sequence joins TRBV18 and TRBJ1-1, with 7 nucleotides matching TRBD1. From germline, CDR1 is KGHSH and CDR2 LQKENI. The CDR3 totals 15 residues. The J segment lost 0 bases and the V segment lost 2 bases, leaving 3 bases of the junction unmatched. CDR3 in DNA: TGTGCCAGCTCACCAGGACAGGCAATGAACACTGAAGCTTTCTTT. It codes for CASSPGQAMNTEAFF.

The chain is built from TRBV28 and TRBJ1-5, with D possibly matching TRBD1 (6 bases). CDR1 is MDHEN, CDR2 SYDVKM, per germline. V gave up 6 bases and J gave up 2 bases, with 11 bases separating them. This CDR3 is built from 14 residues. CDR3 amino acids: CASSSNRGNQPQHF. The DNA of the CDR3 is TGTGCCAGCAGCTCGAACAGGGGCAATCAGCCCCAGCATTTT.

There are a few counts of this clone. This chain uses TRBV7-3 with TRBJ1-1; a weak D match, TRBD1 (5 bases). Germline V gene lookup returns CDR1 SGHTA and CDR2 FQGTGA. The CDR3 has 13 amino acids. Trimming removed 2 bases from V and 12 bases from J, with 16 bases in between. CDR3 nucleotides: TGTGCCAGCAGCTTAGAAACAGGCGGGGGAACTTTCTTT. Translated: CASSLETGGGTFF.

Judged by abundance, this clone is medium-sized. CDR3 sequence: CASSPGRILNTGELFF. In DNA form, the CDR3 reads TGTGCCAGTAGTCCGGGACGGATACTGAACACCGGGGAGCTGTTTTTT. The genes are TRBV19 and TRBJ2-2; D may correspond to TRBD1 or TRBD2 (5 bases each). The CDR3 is 16 amino acids. Germline V gene sequence: CDR1 LNHDA, CDR2 SQIVND (reference sequence). V lost 5 bases, J lost 1 base, and 14 bases lay in between. The full variable domain, with the rest looked up from reference TRBV19 and TRBJ2-2, is DGGITQSPKYLFRKEGQNVTLSCEQNLNHDAMYWYRQDPGQGLRLIYYSQIVNDFQKGDIAEGYSVSREKKESFPLTVTSAQKNPTAFYLCASSPGRILNTGELFFGEGSRLTVL.